This T cell receptor (beta chain) derives from a study of neurological immune-mediated disorders. Looked up from germline, CDR1 is SNHLY and CDR2 is FYNNEI. V was trimmed by 3 bases and J by 3 bases, leaving 11 bases between them. The CDR3 has 14 amino acids. TCRdb reprocessed the 5' RACE reads via MiXCR and lists one record per CDR3 protein. The sample lists more than 45,000 distinct CDR3 sequences, around 4% occurring once. A few counts support this clonotype. J is TRBJ1-2 and V is TRBV2; D gene unclear. The sequenced sample consisted of PBMCs. The sequence derives from a man under 40 with multiple sclerosis. The CDR3 loop is CASSDSQDDYGYTF. The CDR3 DNA is TGTGCCAGCAGTGACAGCCAGGACGACTATGGCTACACCTTC.